This passage covers 3 T cell receptor beta chains from one sample sequenced in a study of T-cell reconstitution after alpha-beta-depleted transplantation in children. Preparing the TCRbeta library involved the use of unique molecular identifiers. MiXCR, run by TCRdb on the PCR reads, gives a single entry per CDR3 protein. The table lists around 29,000 distinct CDR3 sequences, roughly 6.3% of them singletons. Sequenced here: PBMCs, mostly from graft donor cells, sampled 180 days after TCRalphabeta/CD19-depleted stem cell transplant. The source is a male patient aged 10-17 years who had a stem cell transplant for acute myeloid leukemia, so the T cells may come from the graft donor.

This clonotype was seen at least ten times. V is TRBV7-6 and J is TRBJ1-2; D is perhaps TRBD1 (5 bases). The CDR3 has 15 residues. In germline, CDR1 is SGHVS, CDR2 FNYEAQ. Trimming stripped 5 bases from V and 4 bases from J, with 17 bases between. The CDR3 bases are TGTGCCAGCAGCCCCGGGGGAGTGACCTCCTATGGCTACACCTTC. Translated, it gives CASSPGGVTSYGYTF.

This clonotype was observed many times. CDR3 amino acids: CASTGQVPLSSYEQYF. In DNA, the CDR3 is TGTGCCAGTACCGGACAGGTTCCCTTGAGCTCCTACGAGCAGTACTTC. The chain recombines TRBV6-5 with TRBJ2-7, with TRBD1 identical over 7 bases. Germline assignment: CDR1 MNHEY and CDR2 SVGAGI. The CDR3 contains 16 residues. Trimming removed 9 bases from V and 0 bases from J; junction bases left unmatched: 14.

In this sample, this clonotype is medium-sized. The chain has TRBV5-6 and TRBJ2-3; unclear D gene. CDR3 length: 16 residues. Between the trimmed V and J ends, which lost 0 bases and 2 bases, there was a span of 13 bases. Germline values: CDR1 SGHDT, CDR2 YYEEEE. CDR3 region: CASSLVGGAITDTQYF. For the CDR3, the DNA is TGTGCCAGCAGCTTGGTCGGCGGAGCAATCACAGATACGCAGTATTTT.